Below, 30 T cell receptor beta chains from the same sample are listed, as sequenced in a study of blood T cells in healthy people across ages. Primers used in a second PCR of roughly 6 to 11 cycles were a sample-barcoded 5' primer and a J-beta primer mix. TCRdb re-called the 5' RACE reads with MiXCR, one entry per CDR3 protein. This table holds roughly 800,000 distinct CDR3 sequences, roughly 50% found once. The sample consisted of blood. The source is a man older than 75 in good health.

The genes are TRBV20-1 and TRBJ1-2, with D perhaps matching TRBD1 (5 bases). The germline V gene has CDR1 DFQATT and CDR2 SNEGSKA (reference sequence). Trimming stripped 3 bases from V and 6 bases from J, with 14 bases between. This CDR3 has 13 residues. CDR3 region: CSASSRGTDGYTF. The CDR3 nucleotides are TGCAGTGCTAGCAGTCGGGGGACTGATGGCTACACCTTC.

The chain recombines TRBV7-2 with TRBJ1-6; D remains ambiguous. The CDR3 covers 12 residues. Trimming removed 2 bases from V and 14 bases from J, with 10 bases in between. Germline CDR1 reads SGHTA; CDR2 reads FQGNSA. CDR3 bases: TGTGCCAGCAGCTTATGGGGTCGATCCCTCCACTTT. The encoded protein is CASSLWGRSLHF.

This clonotype was observed a handful of times. The CDR3 bases are TGTGCCAGCAGTCTAGCAGCAGGGGGCAGGGAAGCTTTCTTT. This sequence encodes CASSLAAGGREAFF. The V and J genes are TRBV7-2 and TRBJ1-1, with 8 bases fitting TRBD1. The CDR3 sequence is 14 residues long. The germline V gene encodes CDR1 SGHTA and CDR2 FQGNSA. Trimming removed 6 bases from V and 8 bases from J; junction bases left unmatched: 11.

The rearrangement joins TRBV12-3 or TRBV12-4 to TRBJ2-1; TRBD2 might be the D (5 bases). V was cut by 5 bases and J by 13 bases, with 18 bases left in between. The CDR3 sequence is 13 residues long. The CDR3 DNA reads TGTGCCAGCAGTGTCGGGGATGTAGGACTCCAGTTCTTC. It codes for CASSVGDVGLQFF.

V gene TRBV2 combines with J gene TRBJ2-4; 8 positions agree with TRBD1. CDR1 and CDR2 from the germline V gene are SNHLY and FYNNEI. The CDR3 loop spans 14 amino acids. V trimming: 6 bases; J trimming: 15 bases; junction bases outside the gene matches: 16. This chain's CDR3 is CASSARGQGYERYF. The DNA for the CDR3 is TGTGCCAGCAGCGCCCGTGGACAGGGCTACGAGCGGTACTTC.

This chain links TRBV25-1 with TRBJ1-3; no reliable D call. The V end was cut by 3 bases, the J end by 4 bases, with 10 bases between. The CDR3 consists of 14 residues. Germline lookup yields CDR1 MGHDK and CDR2 SYGVNS. CDR3 residues: CASSERSGGNTIYF. CDR3 nucleotides: TGTGCCAGCAGTGAGAGATCGGGCGGAAACACCATATATTTT. Combining the CDR3 with reference TRBV25-1 and TRBJ1-3 gives the whole variable domain EADIYQTPRYLVIGTGKKITLECSQTMGHDKMYWYQQDPGMELHLIHYSYGVNSTEKGDLSSESTVSRIRTEHFPLTLESARPSHTSQYLCASSERSGGNTIYFGEGSWLTVV.

J is TRBJ2-4 and V is TRBV6-6; tentatively, D is TRBD2 (5 bases). This CDR3 contains 12 residues. The germline gives CDR1 MNHNY, CDR2 SVGAGI (reference sequence). The V end was cut by 5 bases, the J end by 6 bases, with 8 bases between. CDR3 sequence: CASSPGGNIQYF. The CDR3, as DNA: TGTGCCAGCAGTCCAGGAGGAAACATTCAGTACTTC.

The V and J genes are TRBV7-2 and TRBJ2-3; D is unresolved. Trimming left V 1 base short and J 14 bases short, with 16 bases between. The CDR3 consists of 13 residues. CDR1 SGHTA and CDR2 FQGNSA come from the germline V gene. The CDR3 DNA follows: TGTGCCAGCAGCTTAGTAACTCGGAGATACGCGTATTTT. Its protein is CASSLVTRRYAYF.

There are a few counts of this clonotype. The chain is built from TRBV4-1 and TRBJ2-1; D remains unclear. V shed 6 bases and J shed 3 bases, with 18 bases lying between them. Germline CDR1 reads MGHRA; CDR2 reads YSYEKL. This CDR3 region has 16 residues. In DNA form, the CDR3 reads TGCGCCAGCAGTCCAAGATGGCCAGGTGGCTACAATGAGCAGTTCTTC. Translation gives CASSPRWPGGYNEQFF.

The genes are TRBV29-1 and TRBJ2-1, with a weak D call TRBD1 (5 bases). The CDR3 is made up of 12 amino acids. Germline assignment: CDR1 SQVTM and CDR2 ANQGSEA. Trimming removed 4 bases from V and 7 bases from J, with 11 bases in between. CDR3 protein: CSVVRVGNEQFF. CDR3 bases: TGCAGCGTTGTCAGGGTGGGAAATGAGCAGTTCTTC.

The chain is built from TRBV25-1 and TRBJ2-5; D is possibly TRBD2 (6 bases). V was shortened by 6 bases and J by 2 bases, with 13 bases between the two germline ends. The V gene's germline CDR1 is MGHDK and CDR2 SYGVNS. The CDR3 is made up of 14 amino acids. The CDR3, as DNA: TGTGCCAGCAGGGGGGGTGGGGTACAAGAGACCCAGTACTTC. Encoded protein: CASRGGGVQETQYF.

V usage is TRBV6-2 or TRBV6-3 and J usage is TRBJ2-1; the D is unclear. CDR3 size: 12 residues. The germline V and J ends were trimmed by 2 bases and 10 bases, with 9 bases remaining between them. Germline V gene data show CDR1 as MNHEY and CDR2 as SVGEGT. CDR3 loop: CASSYIGREQFF. In DNA, the CDR3 is TGTGCCAGCAGTTACATCGGTAGGGAGCAGTTCTTC.

The chain recombines TRBV28 with TRBJ1-2; tentative D call: TRBD1 (5 bases). V dropped 1 base and J dropped 8 bases, with 11 bases sitting between them. The germline gives CDR1 MDHEN, CDR2 SYDVKM. The CDR3 is 13 amino acids. This chain's CDR3 is CASSLSDRQGYTF. CDR3 coding DNA: TGTGCCAGCAGTTTATCCGACCGACAGGGCTACACCTTC.

This clonotype was seen more than once but under ten times. This chain joins TRBV20-1 and TRBJ2-5, with 10 bases matching TRBD1. The tail of the sequence fits TRBJ2-7 better, so the J call may be wrong. The length of the CDR3 is 14 residues. The germline CDR1 and CDR2 sequences are DFQATT and SNEGSKA (reference sequence). The CDR3 loop reads CSARWTGGSYEQYF. The CDR3 DNA reads TGCAGTGCTAGATGGACAGGGGGTAGCTACGAGCAGTACTTC.

V usage is TRBV5-1 and J usage is TRBJ2-7; TRBD2 agrees at 7 bases. V trimming: 8 bases; J trimming: 4 bases; junction bases outside the gene matches: 12. CDR3 length equals 14 residues. Germline values: CDR1 SGHRS, CDR2 YFSETQ. Here the CDR3 DNA reads TGCGCCAGTAACGCCGGGTCTAGCGGATACGAGCAGTACTTC. Amino acids: CASNAGSSGYEQYF. The complete variable domain, with remaining parts taken from reference TRBV5-1 and TRBJ2-7, reads KAGVTQTPRYLIKTRGQQVTLSCSPISGHRSVSWYQQTPGQGLQFLFEYFSETQRNKGNFPGRFSGRQFSNSRSEMNVSTLELGDSALYLCASNAGSSGYEQYFGPGTRLTVT.

This clonotype is a singleton in its sample. V gene TRBV5-1 combines with J gene TRBJ2-1; TRBD1 matches at 11 bases. The end of the DNA is better explained by TRBJ2-7, so the J call may be wrong. CDR3 size: 16 residues. CDR1 and CDR2 from the germline V gene are SGHRS and YFSETQ. DNA for the CDR3: TGCGCCAGCAGCCCGGAAGGACAGGGGGCTTCCTACGAGCAGTACTTC. Translation gives CASSPEGQGASYEQYF.

The chain employs TRBV7-2 and TRBJ1-2, with D tentatively TRBD1 (5 bases). Germline assignment: CDR1 SGHTA and CDR2 FQGNSA. Trimming left V 5 bases short and J 6 bases short, with 13 bases between. The length of the CDR3 is 13 residues. Here the CDR3 reads CASSRGGYDGYTF. DNA of the CDR3: TGTGCCAGCAGCCGGGGGGGGTATGATGGCTACACCTTC. Full variable domain (rest looked up from reference TRBV7-2 and TRBJ1-2): GAGVSQSPSNKVTEKGKDVELRCDPISGHTALYWYRQSLGQGLEFLIYFQGNSAPDKSGLPSDRFSAERTGGSVSTLTIQRTQQEDSAVYLCASSRGGYDGYTFGSGTRLTVV.

V is TRBV11-2 and J is TRBJ2-2, with 9 bases matching TRBD2. The CDR3 extends over 15 amino acids. The V gene end was trimmed by 3 bases and the J gene end by 4 bases; junction bases not matched to a gene: 3. Germline V CDR1 and CDR2: SGHAT, FQNNGV. The CDR3 region is CASSFAGGTTGELFF. CDR3 coding DNA: TGTGCCAGCAGCTTTGCGGGAGGGACCACCGGGGAGCTGTTTTTT.

The chain uses TRBV9 and TRBJ2-5; D is unresolved. The J call may not be correct, given that the DNA end is closer to TRBJ2-1. Germline lookup yields CDR1 SGDLS and CDR2 YYNGEE. The CDR3 consists of 13 residues. The CDR3 loop reads CASSVASQETQFF. The CDR3 DNA sequence: TGTGCCAGCAGCGTAGCCTCACAAGAGACCCAGTTCTTC.

The chain joins TRBV28 to TRBJ2-5, with 12 bases matching TRBD2. The trim removed 1 base at V and 11 bases at J, leaving 2 bases unmatched. Germline CDR1 MDHEN, CDR2 SYDVKM. CDR3 length equals 13 residues. The CDR3 is CASSLSTSGRQYF. As DNA, the CDR3 is TGTGCCAGCAGTTTATCCACTAGCGGGAGGCAGTACTTC.

V usage is TRBV20-1 and J usage is TRBJ2-1; D gene ambiguous. Trimming removed 8 bases from V and 4 bases from J, with 18 bases in between. Germline CDR1 is DFQATT and CDR2 is SNEGSKA (reference sequence). The CDR3 length is 14 residues. CDR3 protein: CSTTRRDFYNEQFF. The CDR3 coding sequence is TGCAGTACCACCCGACGAGACTTTTACAATGAGCAGTTCTTC.

The chain is built from TRBV24-1 and TRBJ2-1; 7 positions match TRBD2. After removal of 0 bases from V and 4 bases from J, the junction contained 2 bases not matched to a gene. This CDR3 is built from 15 residues. Germline values: CDR1 KGHDR, CDR2 SFDVKD. The chain's CDR3 is CATSDLGGSYNEQFF. The DNA of the CDR3 is TGTGCCACCAGTGATTTGGGCGGGAGTTACAATGAGCAGTTCTTC.

The chain employs TRBV6-1 and TRBJ2-5; the match to TRBD1 covers 7 bases. Germline lookup yields CDR1 MNHNS and CDR2 SASEGT. The CDR3 covers 14 residues. The V gene end was trimmed by 6 bases and the J gene end by 4 bases; junction bases not matched to a gene: 8. The CDR3 DNA sequence: TGTGCCAGCAGGCGAACAGGGGCGGGAGAGACCCAGTACTTC. Protein: CASRRTGAGETQYF.

Only one count was recorded for this clonotype. The rearrangement uses TRBV12-3 or TRBV12-4 and TRBJ2-6; TRBD1 agrees at 8 bases. With 4 bases clipped from V and 12 bases from J, the junction kept 5 bases outside the gene matches. The CDR3 totals 13 residues. DNA of the CDR3: TGTGCCAGCAGTTGGGACAGGCCCTTCGTCCTGACTTTC. It yields the protein CASSWDRPFVLTF.

J is TRBJ2-5 and V is TRBV29-1; 8 nucleotides agree with TRBD1. V trimming: 7 bases; J trimming: 11 bases; junction bases outside the gene matches: 12. Germline V gene lookup returns CDR1 SQVTM and CDR2 ANQGSEA. The CDR3 spans 12 residues. CDR3 residues: CSGKTGAYGQYF. CDR3 sequence (DNA): TGCAGCGGTAAGACAGGGGCCTACGGGCAGTACTTC. The whole variable domain, filled in from reference TRBV29-1 and TRBJ2-5, reads SAVISQKPSRDICQRGTSLTIQCQVDSQVTMMFWYRQQPGQSLTLIATANQGSEATYESGFVIDKFPISRPNLTFSTLTVSNMSPEDSSIYLCSGKTGAYGQYFGPGTRLLVL.

This clonotype is a singleton in its sample. The junction and the germline gene differ at one end; a read error may be behind it. The J gene is TRBJ2-3, the V gene TRBV25-1; D is ambiguous. The CDR3 sequence is 13 residues long. Germline values: CDR1 MGHDK, CDR2 SYGVNS. CDR3 nucleotide sequence: TGTGCCAGCAGTGATGGGTGGGCCGATACGCGGTATTTT. This sequence encodes CASSDGWADTRYF.

This clonotype was picked up one time. The V gene is TRBV7-3, the J gene TRBJ2-1; D might be TRBD2 (6 bases). Gene TRBJ2-7 matches the end of the DNA better, so the J call may be wrong. The germline V gene has CDR1 SGHTA and CDR2 FQGTGA. The CDR3 spans 14 residues. CDR3 nucleotides: TGTGCCAGCAGCTTAGCGGGAACCTACAATGAGCAGTACTTC. Translation: CASSLAGTYNEQYF.

J is TRBJ2-7 and V is TRBV4-1, with 9 bases matching TRBD1. Germline CDR1 is MGHRA and CDR2 is YSYEKL. Trimming at V came to 2 bases and at J to 6 bases, leaving 8 bases not matched to a gene. CDR3 length: 15 amino acids. Here the CDR3 reads CASSQPGQGRFEQYF. DNA for the CDR3: TGCGCCAGCAGCCAACCGGGACAGGGACGTTTCGAGCAGTACTTC.

This clonotype was seen a handful of times. The rearrangement uses TRBV9 and TRBJ2-7; 8 nucleotides match TRBD2. This CDR3 region has 15 residues. Germline V gene data show CDR1 as SGDLS and CDR2 as YYNGEE. Trimming at V came to 4 bases and at J to 1 base, leaving 7 bases not matched to a gene. This CDR3 reads CASSKQVAGSYEQYF. The CDR3 coding sequence is TGTGCCAGCAGCAAGCAGGTAGCGGGATCCTACGAGCAGTACTTC.

The genes are TRBV7-2 and TRBJ2-4; no clear D gene. CDR3 length: 11 amino acids. Trimming stripped 2 bases from V and 12 bases from J, with 8 bases between. Germline V gene lookup returns CDR1 SGHTA and CDR2 FQGNSA. The CDR3 region is CASSLSGHQYF. CDR3 bases: TGTGCCAGCAGCTTATCGGGCCATCAGTACTTC.